This T cell receptor beta chain was captured by sequencing in a study of T-cell memory formation after mild COVID-19. Amplification by 5'RACE using constant-segment primers produced TCR alpha and TCR beta cDNA libraries that carried sample barcodes and UMIs. TCRdb redid the calling of the 5' RACE reads with MiXCR, one entry per CDR3 protein. The table lists fewer than 550,000 distinct CDR3 sequences, around 19% of them singletons. Germline V gives CDR1 SGHRS, CDR2 YFSETQ. The CDR3 consists of 14 residues. This clonotype has at least ten counts. Its antigen remains unknown. Mismatch with germline at one junction end may stem from a read error. Points from the study as a whole: Memory cells collected pre-infection included some clones that later responded, suggesting cross-reactive memory joined.

The rearrangement links TRBV5-1 to TRBJ1-1; 7 nucleotides agree with TRBD1. Source material: PBMCs or a T cell subset sorted from them (not recorded which). The sequence came from an adult woman who had mild COVID-19 (a few samples of this study predate the infection). Cell type and time point are not known. The DNA of the CDR3 is TGTGCCAGCAGCTTAGGACAGGTGAACACTGAAGCTTTCTTT. Amino acids: CASSLGQVNTEAFF. Filled out from reference TRBV5-1 and TRBJ1-1, the complete variable domain reads KAGVTQTPRYLIKTRGQQVTLSCSPISGHRSVSWYQQTPGQGLQFLFEYFSETQRNKGNFPGRFSGRQFSNSRSEMNVSTLELGDSALYLCASSLGQVNTEAFFGQGTRLTVV.